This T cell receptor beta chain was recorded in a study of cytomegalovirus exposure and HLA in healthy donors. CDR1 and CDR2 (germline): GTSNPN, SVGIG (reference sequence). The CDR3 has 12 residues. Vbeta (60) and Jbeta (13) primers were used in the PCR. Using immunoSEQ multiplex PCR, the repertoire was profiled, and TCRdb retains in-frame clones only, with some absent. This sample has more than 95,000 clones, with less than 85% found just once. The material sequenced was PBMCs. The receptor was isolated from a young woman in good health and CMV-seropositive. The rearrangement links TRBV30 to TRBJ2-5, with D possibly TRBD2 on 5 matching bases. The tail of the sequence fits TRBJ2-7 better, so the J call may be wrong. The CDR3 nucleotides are TGTGCCTGGAGTCTAGCTTCCTACGAGCAGTACTTC. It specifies CAWSLASYEQYF.